This T cell receptor (beta chain) appears in the sequencing data of a study of cytomegalovirus exposure and HLA in healthy donors. Germline V gives CDR1 SGHRS, CDR2 YFSETQ. This CDR3 has 14 amino acids. The V end lost 3 bases, the J end lost 2 bases, and 11 bases lay between the germline ends. Profiling relied on immunoSEQ multiplex PCR, and the TCRdb table lists in-frame clones only, not all of them. The sample yields about 120,000 clones, around 85% seen once. The chain links TRBV5-1 to TRBJ1-2; no definite D call. What was sequenced was PBMCs. This clonotype was obtained from a woman in her 30s in good health and CMV-seronegative. The CDR3, as DNA: TGCGCCAGCAGCTCTGGGTACGGGAACTATGGCTACACCTTC. This encodes CASSSGYGNYGYTF.